This TCR beta chain is from a study of blood T cell repertoires in COVID-19. The germline V and J ends were trimmed by 9 bases and 3 bases, with 14 bases remaining between them. The CDR3 has 13 residues. CDR1 MNHEY and CDR2 SVGAGI come from the germline V gene. Methods used by the authors: For nucleated cells, counts were estimated from reference gene primer amplification. Sequencing was performed with immunoSEQ multiplex PCR; in TCRdb, only in-frame clones are kept and a portion is missing. The DNA was the basis for D and trimming; V, J and clone size are from that table. The top ten hold approximately 2% of the sample, which has fewer than 600,000 clones, approximately 88% seen once.

This chain uses TRBV6-5 with TRBJ1-1; D ambiguous. The sequenced sample was PBMCs or T cells enriched from blood (not recorded which). This sequence originates from a woman aged 40 to 55 who had recovered from COVID-19. The CDR3 spells CASKLRVDTEAFF. CDR3 sequence (DNA): TGTGCCAGTAAGTTGCGGGTTGACACTGAAGCTTTCTTT.